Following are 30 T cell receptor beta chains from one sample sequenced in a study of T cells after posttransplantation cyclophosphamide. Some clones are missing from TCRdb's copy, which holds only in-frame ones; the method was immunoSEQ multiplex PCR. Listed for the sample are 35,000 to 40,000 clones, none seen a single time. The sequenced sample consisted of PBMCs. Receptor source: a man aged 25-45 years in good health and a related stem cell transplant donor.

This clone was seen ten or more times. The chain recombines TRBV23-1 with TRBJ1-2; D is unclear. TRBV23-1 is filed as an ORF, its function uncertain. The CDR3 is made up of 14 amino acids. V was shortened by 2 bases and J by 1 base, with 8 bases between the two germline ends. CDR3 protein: CASSQRHINYGYTF. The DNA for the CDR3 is TGCGCCAGCAGTCAACGACACATTAACTATGGCTACACCTTC.

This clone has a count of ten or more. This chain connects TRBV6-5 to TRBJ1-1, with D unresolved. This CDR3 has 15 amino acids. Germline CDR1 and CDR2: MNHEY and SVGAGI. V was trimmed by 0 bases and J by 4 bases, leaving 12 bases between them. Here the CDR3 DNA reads TGTGCCAGCAGTTACTCGGTCCTGGCCACCACTGAAGCTTTCTTT. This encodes CASSYSVLATTEAFF.

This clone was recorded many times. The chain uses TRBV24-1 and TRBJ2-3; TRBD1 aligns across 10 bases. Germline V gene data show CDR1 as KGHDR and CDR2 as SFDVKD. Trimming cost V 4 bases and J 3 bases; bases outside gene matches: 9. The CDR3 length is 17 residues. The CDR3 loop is CATSEAGTGDSTDTQYF. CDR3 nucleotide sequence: TGTGCCACCAGTGAAGCCGGGACAGGGGATAGTACAGATACGCAGTATTTT.

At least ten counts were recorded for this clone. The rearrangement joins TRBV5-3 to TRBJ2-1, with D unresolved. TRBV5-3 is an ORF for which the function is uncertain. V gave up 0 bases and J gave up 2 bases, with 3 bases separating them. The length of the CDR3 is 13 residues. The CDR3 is CARSLDTYNEQFF. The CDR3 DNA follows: TGTGCCAGAAGCTTGGATACCTACAATGAGCAGTTCTTC.

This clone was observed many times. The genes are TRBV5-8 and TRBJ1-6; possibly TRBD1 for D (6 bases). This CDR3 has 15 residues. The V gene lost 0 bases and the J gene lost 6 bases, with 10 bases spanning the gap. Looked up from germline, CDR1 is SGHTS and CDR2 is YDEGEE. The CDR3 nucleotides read TGTGCCAGCAGCTTGGGGACAGCTGGTAATTCACCCCTCCACTTT. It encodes CASSLGTAGNSPLHF. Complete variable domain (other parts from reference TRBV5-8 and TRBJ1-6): EAGVTQSPTHLIKTRGQQATLRCSPISGHTSVYWYQQALGLGLQFLLWYDEGEERNRGNFPPRFSGRQFPNYSSELNVNALELEDSALYLCASSLGTAGNSPLHFGNGTRLTVT.

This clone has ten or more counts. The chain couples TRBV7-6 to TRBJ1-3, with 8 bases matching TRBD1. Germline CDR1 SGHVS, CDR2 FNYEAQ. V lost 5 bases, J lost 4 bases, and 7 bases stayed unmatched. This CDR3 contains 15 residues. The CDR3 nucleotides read TGTGCCAGCAGCGCGACAGGGGTAATCGGAAACACCATATATTTT. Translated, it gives CASSATGVIGNTIYF.

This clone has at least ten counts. CDR3 region: CASSSGGADTQYF. The CDR3 nucleotides are TGTGCCAGCAGTAGCGGGGGGGCAGATACGCAGTATTTT. The gene calls are TRBV6-4 and TRBJ2-3, with 10 bases lining up with TRBD2. The CDR3 is 13 residues long. Germline CDR1 MRHNA, CDR2 SNTAGT. The J segment lost 4 bases and the V segment lost 5 bases, leaving 0 bases of the junction unmatched.

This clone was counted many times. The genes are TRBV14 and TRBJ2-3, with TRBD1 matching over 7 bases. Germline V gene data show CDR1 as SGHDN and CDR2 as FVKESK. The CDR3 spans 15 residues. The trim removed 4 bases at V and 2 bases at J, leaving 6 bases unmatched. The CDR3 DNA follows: TGTGCCAGCAGCCCTGACGGGACAGACACAGATACGCAGTATTTT. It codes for CASSPDGTDTDTQYF. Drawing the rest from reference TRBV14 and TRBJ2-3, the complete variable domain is EAGVTQFPSHSVIEKGQTVTLRCDPISGHDNLYWYRRVMGKEIKFLLHFVKESKQDESGMPNNRFLAERTGGTYSTLKVQPAELEDSGVYFCASSPDGTDTDTQYFGPGTRLTVL.

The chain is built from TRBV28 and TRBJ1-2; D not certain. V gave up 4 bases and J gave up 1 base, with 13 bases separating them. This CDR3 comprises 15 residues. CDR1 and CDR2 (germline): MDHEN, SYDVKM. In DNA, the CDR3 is TGTGCCAGCAGTTCTCGGGGTGCGAGTAACTATGGCTACACCTTC. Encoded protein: CASSSRGASNYGYTF.

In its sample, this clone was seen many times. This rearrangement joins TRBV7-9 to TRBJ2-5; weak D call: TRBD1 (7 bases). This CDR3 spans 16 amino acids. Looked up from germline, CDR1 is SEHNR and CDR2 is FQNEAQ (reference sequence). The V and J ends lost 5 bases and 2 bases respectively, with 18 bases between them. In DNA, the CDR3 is TGTGCCAGCAGCCACAGGGGTCGTGGAGGGCAAGAGACCCAGTACTTC. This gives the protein CASSHRGRGGQETQYF.

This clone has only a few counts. The CDR3 bases are TGTGCCAGCAGTTACTCAGGACTGGTCCAAGAGACCCAGTACTTC. Residues: CASSYSGLVQETQYF. V is TRBV6-5 and J is TRBJ2-5, with a weak D call TRBD2 (5 bases). Germline V gene sequence: CDR1 MNHEY, CDR2 SVGAGI. CDR3 size: 15 residues. The V end lost 0 bases, the J end lost 1 base, and 9 bases lay between the germline ends.

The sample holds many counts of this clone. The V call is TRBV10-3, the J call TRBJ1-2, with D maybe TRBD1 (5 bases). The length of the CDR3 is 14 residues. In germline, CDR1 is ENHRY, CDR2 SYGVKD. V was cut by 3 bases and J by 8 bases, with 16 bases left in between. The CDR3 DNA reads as TGTGCCATCAGTGATCCGGGGGACCTCGGGGGCTACACCTTC. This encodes CAISDPGDLGGYTF.

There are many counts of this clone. The CDR3 DNA is TGTGCCAGCTCACCGTCGACAGGGGGCTACGAGCAGTACTTC. It specifies CASSPSTGGYEQYF. The chain recombines TRBV18 with TRBJ2-7; the match to TRBD1 covers 9 bases. CDR1 and CDR2 from the germline V gene are KGHSH and LQKENI. The V gene end was trimmed by 3 bases and the J gene end by 3 bases; junction bases not matched to a gene: 3. This CDR3 is built from 14 residues.

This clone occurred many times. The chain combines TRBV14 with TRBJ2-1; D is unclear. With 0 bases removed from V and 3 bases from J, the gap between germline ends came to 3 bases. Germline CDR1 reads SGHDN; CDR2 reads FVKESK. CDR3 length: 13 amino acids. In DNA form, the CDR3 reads TGTGCCAGCAGCCAAGATATCTACAATGAGCAGTTCTTC. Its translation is CASSQDIYNEQFF.

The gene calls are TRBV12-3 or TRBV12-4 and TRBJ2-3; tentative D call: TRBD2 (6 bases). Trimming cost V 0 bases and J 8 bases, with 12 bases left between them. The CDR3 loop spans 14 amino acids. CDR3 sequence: CASSLAWDSGTQYF. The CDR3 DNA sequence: TGTGCCAGCAGTTTAGCGTGGGATAGCGGTACGCAGTATTTT.

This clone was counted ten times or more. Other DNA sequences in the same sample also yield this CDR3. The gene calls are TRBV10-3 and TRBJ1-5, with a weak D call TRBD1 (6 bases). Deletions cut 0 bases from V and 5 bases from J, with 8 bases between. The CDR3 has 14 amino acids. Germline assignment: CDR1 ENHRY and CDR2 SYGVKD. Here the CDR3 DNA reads TGTGCCATCAGTGAGTCCAGGGGTGATCAGCCCCAGCATTTT. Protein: CAISESRGDQPQHF.

The CDR3 DNA reads as TGTGCCAGCAGCAGGGGTGAGGGCGGGGGGCCCCATGAGCAGTTCTTC. Translating it yields CASSRGEGGGPHEQFF. The chain combines TRBV11-1 with TRBJ2-1; 8 bases line up with TRBD2. Looked up from germline, CDR1 is SGHAT and CDR2 is FQDESV (reference sequence). This CDR3 has 16 amino acids. Germline trimming cut 5 bases from V and 8 bases from J; bases unmatched to any gene: 14.

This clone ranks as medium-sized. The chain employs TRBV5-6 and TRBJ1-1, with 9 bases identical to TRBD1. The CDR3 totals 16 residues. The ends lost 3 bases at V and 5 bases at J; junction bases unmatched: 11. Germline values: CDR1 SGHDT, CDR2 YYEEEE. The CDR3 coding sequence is TGTGCCAGCAGCTCGGCCGGGGACAGGGAGGGGACTGAAGCTTTCTTT. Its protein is CASSSAGDREGTEAFF.

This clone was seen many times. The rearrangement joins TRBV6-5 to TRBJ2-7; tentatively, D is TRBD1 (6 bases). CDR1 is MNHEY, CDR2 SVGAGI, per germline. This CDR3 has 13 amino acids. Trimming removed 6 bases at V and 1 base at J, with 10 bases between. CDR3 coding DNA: TGTGCCAGCAGCCGAGACAGGTCCTACGAGCAGTACTTC. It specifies CASSRDRSYEQYF.

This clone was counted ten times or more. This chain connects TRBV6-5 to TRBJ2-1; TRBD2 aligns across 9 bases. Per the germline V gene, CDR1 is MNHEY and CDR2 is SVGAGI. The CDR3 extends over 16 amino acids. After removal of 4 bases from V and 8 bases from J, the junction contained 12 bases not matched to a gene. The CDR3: CASSSSSGGRGYEQFF. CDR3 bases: TGTGCCAGCAGTTCTTCAAGCGGGGGGCGAGGCTATGAGCAGTTCTTC.

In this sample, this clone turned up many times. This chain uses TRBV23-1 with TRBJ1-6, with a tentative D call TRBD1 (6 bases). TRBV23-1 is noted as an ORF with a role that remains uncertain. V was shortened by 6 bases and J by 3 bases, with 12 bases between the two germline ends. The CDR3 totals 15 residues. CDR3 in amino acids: CASSPQGHYNSPLHF. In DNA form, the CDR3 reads TGCGCCAGCAGCCCCCAGGGACACTATAATTCACCCCTCCACTTT.

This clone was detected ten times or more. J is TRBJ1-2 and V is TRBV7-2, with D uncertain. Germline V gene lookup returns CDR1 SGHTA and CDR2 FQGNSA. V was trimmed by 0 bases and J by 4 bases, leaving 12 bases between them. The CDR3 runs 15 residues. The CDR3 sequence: CASSLARGSVYGYTF. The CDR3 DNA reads TGTGCCAGCAGCTTAGCCCGCGGAAGCGTCTATGGCTACACCTTC.

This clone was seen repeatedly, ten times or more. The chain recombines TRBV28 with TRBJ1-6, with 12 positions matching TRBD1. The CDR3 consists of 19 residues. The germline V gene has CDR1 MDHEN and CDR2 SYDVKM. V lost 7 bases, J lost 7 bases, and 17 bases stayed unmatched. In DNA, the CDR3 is TGTGCCAGCAACCCAGCCGGGACAGGGGGCTCCCCGGAGAATTCACCCCTCCACTTT. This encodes CASNPAGTGGSPENSPLHF.

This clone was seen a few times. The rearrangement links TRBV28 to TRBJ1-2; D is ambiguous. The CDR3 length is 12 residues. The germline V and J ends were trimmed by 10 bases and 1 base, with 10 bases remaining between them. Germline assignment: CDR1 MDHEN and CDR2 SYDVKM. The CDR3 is CATINFNYGYTF. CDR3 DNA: TGTGCCACTATCAACTTTAACTATGGCTACACCTTC.

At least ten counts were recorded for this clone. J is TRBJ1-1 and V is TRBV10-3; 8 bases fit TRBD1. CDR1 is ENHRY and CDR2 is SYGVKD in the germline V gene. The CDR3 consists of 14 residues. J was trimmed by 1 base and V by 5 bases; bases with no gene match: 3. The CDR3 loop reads CAISWTGRNTEAFF. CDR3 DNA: TGTGCCATCAGTTGGACAGGGAGGAACACTGAAGCTTTCTTT.

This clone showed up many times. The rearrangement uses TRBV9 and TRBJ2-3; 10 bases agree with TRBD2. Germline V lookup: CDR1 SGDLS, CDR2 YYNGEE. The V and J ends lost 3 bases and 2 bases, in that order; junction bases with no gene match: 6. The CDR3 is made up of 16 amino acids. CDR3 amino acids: CASSAPSGGYTDTQYF. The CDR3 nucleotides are TGTGCCAGCAGCGCACCTAGCGGGGGCTACACAGATACGCAGTATTTT.

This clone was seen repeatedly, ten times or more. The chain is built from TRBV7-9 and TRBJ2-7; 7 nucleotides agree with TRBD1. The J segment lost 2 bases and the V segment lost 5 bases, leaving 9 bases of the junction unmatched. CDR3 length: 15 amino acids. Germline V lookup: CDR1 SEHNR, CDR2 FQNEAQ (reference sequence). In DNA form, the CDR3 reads TGTGCCAGCAGCGCAGACAGGGACCTTACCTACGAGCAGTACTTC. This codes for CASSADRDLTYEQYF.

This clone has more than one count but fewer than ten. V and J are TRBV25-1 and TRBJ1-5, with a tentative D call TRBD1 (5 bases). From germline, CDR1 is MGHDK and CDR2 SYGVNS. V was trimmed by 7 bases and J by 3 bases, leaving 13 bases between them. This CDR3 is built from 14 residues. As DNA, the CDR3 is TGTGCCAGCACCCCCCAAGGGGTCAATCAGCCCCAGCATTTT. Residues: CASTPQGVNQPQHF.

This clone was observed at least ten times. CDR3 amino acids: CASSYGQGTDTQYF. CDR3 nucleotide sequence: TGTGCCAGCAGTTACGGGCAGGGTACAGATACGCAGTATTTT. The chain uses TRBV6-5 and TRBJ2-3, with D maybe TRBD1 (5 bases). Trimming removed 2 bases from V and 3 bases from J, with 9 bases in between. Germline lookup yields CDR1 MNHEY and CDR2 SVGAGI. This CDR3 is built from 14 residues.

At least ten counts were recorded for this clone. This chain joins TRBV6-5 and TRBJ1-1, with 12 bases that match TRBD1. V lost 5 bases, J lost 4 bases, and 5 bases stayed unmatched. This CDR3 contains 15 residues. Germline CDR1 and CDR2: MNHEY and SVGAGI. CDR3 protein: CASSGTGGRGTEAFF. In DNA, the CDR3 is TGTGCCAGCAGTGGGACAGGGGGCCGGGGCACTGAAGCTTTCTTT.